Presented here are 10 T cell receptor beta chains from one specimen sequenced in a study of T cell responses to AZD1222 COVID-19 vaccine. This table comes from immunoSEQ multiplex PCR, and its TCRdb copy is limited to in-frame clones, with some not included. Here the sample spans under 150,000 clones, roughly 89% being singletons. The sequencing here drew on peripheral blood, taken on day 0 of AZD1222 vaccination. These receptors came from an adult in good health.

The chain uses TRBV5-6 and TRBJ1-5, with a tentative D call TRBD1 (5 bases). There are 15 residues in the CDR3. Germline CDR1 reads SGHDT; CDR2 reads YYEEEE. V was clipped by 0 bases and J by 4 bases, with 11 bases between them. The CDR3 coding sequence is TGTGCCAGCAGCTTGGGGGGCGGACGGAATCAGCCCCAGCATTTT. It specifies CASSLGGGRNQPQHF.

J is TRBJ2-7 and V is TRBV3-1 (or the pseudogene TRBV3-2); tentative D call: TRBD2 (6 bases). From germline, CDR1 is LGHDT and CDR2 YNNKEL (reference sequence). The CDR3 runs to 16 residues. With 2 bases removed from V and 0 bases from J, the gap between germline ends came to 14 bases. The chain's CDR3 is CASSQTGVGASYEQYF. CDR3 nucleotides: TGTGCCAGCAGCCAAACGGGGGTAGGGGCCTCCTACGAGCAGTACTTC.

The gene calls are TRBV7-6 and TRBJ2-7; 10 bases fit TRBD1. Germline-derived CDR1 and CDR2 are SGHVS and FNYEAQ. Losses at the gene ends were 1 base for V and 3 bases for J; bases not matched to a gene: 3. The CDR3 consists of 15 residues. CDR3 in amino acids: CASSLGDRGLYEQYF. DNA of the CDR3: TGTGCCAGCAGCTTAGGGGACAGGGGCCTCTACGAGCAGTACTTC.

V usage is TRBV29-1 and J usage is TRBJ2-7; D may match TRBD1 or TRBD2 (5 bases each). The CDR3 runs 13 residues. Trimming pared 7 bases from V and 5 bases from J, leaving 18 bases between. Germline V CDR1 and CDR2: SQVTM, ANQGSEA. CDR3 nucleotide sequence: TGCAGCGCGGGGTCCCCTGGGGCACACGAGCAGTACTTC. As protein: CSAGSPGAHEQYF.

The chain combines TRBV11-2 with TRBJ2-2; D is undetermined. This CDR3 is built from 18 residues. The V and J ends lost 2 bases and 0 bases respectively, with 16 bases between them. Germline V gives CDR1 SGHAT, CDR2 FQNNGV. The CDR3 DNA sequence: TGTGCCAGCAGCTTATCGTTGGCATACAGAACGAACACCGGGGAGCTGTTTTTT. Translated, it gives CASSLSLAYRTNTGELFF.

This chain connects TRBV12-5 to TRBJ1-2; 9 positions match TRBD1. The length of the CDR3 is 13 residues. Germline V gene sequence: CDR1 LGHNT, CDR2 FRNRAP. The junction had 7 bases not matched to a gene; V was cut back by 5 bases and J by 9 bases. Here the CDR3 DNA reads TGTGCTAGTGGTATCGGGACAGGGAATAGCTACACCTTC. As protein: CASGIGTGNSYTF.

The chain links TRBV6-5 to TRBJ1-4, with D unresolved. This CDR3 has 15 residues. Trimming cost V 6 bases and J 0 bases, with 11 bases left between them. Per germline, CDR1 MNHEY and CDR2 SVGAGI. CDR3 sequence reads: CASSPRAATNEKLFF. In DNA form, the CDR3 reads TGTGCCAGCAGCCCCCGAGCAGCAACTAATGAAAAACTGTTTTTT.

The J gene is TRBJ1-1, the V gene TRBV27; 8 bases match TRBD1. The CDR3 length is 14 residues. J gave up 5 bases and V 0 bases, and 2 bases lay outside the gene matches. CDR1 is MNHEY and CDR2 is SMNVEV in the germline V gene (reference sequence). CDR3 sequence (DNA): TGTGCCAGCAGTTTATCGACAGGGGTAACTGAAGCTTTCTTT. Amino acids: CASSLSTGVTEAFF.

This clone was counted once. The chain has TRBV10-3 and TRBJ2-2; D is unresolved. Germline V gene sequence: CDR1 ENHRY, CDR2 SYGVKD. CDR3 length: 14 amino acids. V was pared by 0 bases and J by 3 bases, with 5 bases between. For the CDR3, the DNA is TGTGCCATCAGTGAGTCGCCACACACCGGGGAGCTGTTTTTT. Its translation is CAISESPHTGELFF.

This clone was counted a few times. J is TRBJ2-3 and V is TRBV7-9, with a tentative D call TRBD2 (6 bases). Germline V gene data show CDR1 as SEHNR and CDR2 as FQNEAQ (reference sequence). This CDR3 contains 15 residues. Trimming pared 9 bases from V and 0 bases from J, leaving 16 bases between. The CDR3 is CASTSRLESTDTQYF. CDR3 bases: TGTGCCAGTACCTCTCGACTAGAGAGCACAGATACGCAGTATTTT.